This T cell receptor (beta chain) comes out of a study of blood T cell repertoires in COVID-19 (dated by TCRdb to 2018 to 2020). Regarding the complete study: Samples from collaborators originated in the United States, Italy and Spain and spanned both the acute and convalescent phases of COVID-19. The material from the prospective study consisted of cDNA or gDNA derived from T cells, B-cell-depleted T cells, or PBMCs. Deeply sampled blood TCRbeta repertoires from subjects exposed to, actively infected with, or recovered from COVID-19 were included in the dataset. The repertoires were released in a freely available public database intended as a resource for research on the immune response to SARS-CoV-2. The samples were drawn from the first 160 participants of the ongoing ImmuneRACE study and from 1,254 subjects provided by 6 global collaborators. A de-identified subject ID, COVID-19 status, age in years and sex were almost always included in the sample metadata. Where HLA class I and class II types were available, the types were taken from metadata supplied by the sample provider, not from assay-based typing.

The research as a whole found: The quantity of clinical and demographic metadata differed by source and by participant and was supplied without curation.

Collaborating institutions collected whole blood in K2EDTA tubes following their own protocols. For TCRbeta analysis, collaborators shipped samples as frozen whole blood, isolated PBMCs, or DNA extracted from either of those sample types. To note about this clone: This clone's antigen is unknown. Base qualities are not provided; no much larger clone lies one nucleotide away.

TCRbeta CDR3 regions were amplified from genomic DNA using the immunoSEQ Assay, a bias-controlled multiplex PCR. The authors' analysis ran thus. Nucleated cell counts per sample were estimated from amplification of reference gene primers within the assay. To quantify the absolute abundance of each unique TCRbeta CDR3 rearrangement, sequence reads were collapsed and filtered. For each sample, productive Simpson clonality was calculated as the square root of Simpson's diversity index over productive rearrangements. As stored in TCRdb, this immuneACCESS dataset retains in-frame rearrangements with V and J assigned. A fraction of the clones does not appear; measured against another copy, unresolved V genes explain less than half of the discrepancy, and the remainder lacks a known reason. V, J and clone size were drawn from that table, and D and trimming were deduced from the DNA. The sample contains about 81,000 clones, around 96% of them found a single time. The ten biggest clones cover roughly 4.7% of the sample.

CDR1 SGHDT and CDR2 YYEEEE are derived from the germline V gene. V is cut by 3 bases and J by 5 bases, and the space between the germline ends is 17 bases. The CDR3 starts with the cysteine, ends with the phenylalanine, and has 15 residues. This entry keeps only the CDR3 DNA: 45 bases, framed from base 1. The V and J segments used are TRBV5-6 and TRBJ2-5; no D segment can be confidently identified. The material sequenced was peripheral blood. This receptor was taken from a human donor with active COVID-19. The donor label of this sample is uncertain. CDR3 sequence: CASSSILPAKETQYF. The DNA reads TGTGCCAGCAGCTCCATACTACCAGCCAAGGAGACCCAGTACTTC. Reference TRBV5-6 and TRBJ2-5 genes cover what lies past the CDR3, so the full variable domain is DAGVTQSPTHLIKTRGQQVTLRCSPKSGHDTVSWYQQALGQGPQFIFQYYEEEERQRGNFPDRFSGHQFPNYSSELNVNALLLGDSALYLCASSSILPAKETQYFGPGTRLLVL.